Listed here are 21 T cell receptor beta chains from one sample, sequenced in a study of cytomegalovirus exposure and HLA in healthy donors. Profiled with immunoSEQ multiplex PCR; TCRdb holds only in-frame clones, not every one. The table records fewer than 200,000 clones, more than 80% of them present only once. Specimen: PBMCs. The receptors here all came from a woman aged 18-29 years in good health and CMV-seropositive.

The rearrangement links TRBV5-6 to TRBJ2-5; 8 bases align to TRBD1. The trim removed 2 bases at V and 3 bases at J, leaving 6 bases unmatched. Germline values: CDR1 SGHDT, CDR2 YYEEEE. CDR3 length: 15 residues. The CDR3 sequence: CASSFTGTGKETQYF. The CDR3 coding sequence is TGTGCCAGCAGCTTTACCGGGACAGGCAAAGAGACCCAGTACTTC. Full variable domain (outside the CDR3, taken from reference TRBV5-6 and TRBJ2-5): DAGVTQSPTHLIKTRGQQVTLRCSPKSGHDTVSWYQQALGQGPQFIFQYYEEEERQRGNFPDRFSGHQFPNYSSELNVNALLLGDSALYLCASSFTGTGKETQYFGPGTRLLVL.

The CDR3 loop is CASTTLAGGRTQYF. Here the CDR3 DNA reads TGTGCCAGCACTACCTTGGCGGGGGGTCGGACCCAGTACTTC. The J gene is TRBJ2-5, the V gene TRBV2; 8 bases agree with TRBD2. V shed 7 bases and J 7 bases; nucleotides not matched to a gene: 11. The CDR3 is 14 amino acids. From germline, CDR1 is SNHLY and CDR2 FYNNEI.

The genes are TRBV5-4 and TRBJ2-1; 9 bases align to TRBD2. Germline CDR1 and CDR2: SGHNT and YYREEE (reference sequence). Trimming took 0 bases from V and 6 from J; bases not matched to a gene: 7. CDR3 length: 16 amino acids. CDR3 nucleotides: TGTGCCAGCAGCTTGGGCTTTAGCGGGAGTCGCAATGAGCAGTTCTTC. Its translation is CASSLGFSGSRNEQFF.

The chain links TRBV7-3 to TRBJ2-5; no reliable D call. V shed 4 bases and J shed 5 bases, with 11 bases lying between them. The germline gives CDR1 SGHTA, CDR2 FQGTGA. The CDR3 contains 13 residues. The CDR3: CASSSSAWETQYF. The CDR3, as DNA: TGTGCCAGCAGCTCCAGCGCGTGGGAGACCCAGTACTTC.

The chain employs TRBV27 and TRBJ1-1; D might be TRBD1 (6 bases). V was shortened by 4 bases and J by 0 bases, with 9 bases between the two germline ends. There are 14 residues in the CDR3. Germline V lookup: CDR1 MNHEY, CDR2 SMNVEV (reference sequence). The CDR3: CASSSGQLNTEAFF. The CDR3 DNA is TGTGCCAGCAGTTCCGGACAGCTGAACACTGAAGCTTTCTTT.

The V gene is TRBV27, the J gene TRBJ2-7, with TRBD1 matching 8 bases. The J segment lost 2 bases and the V segment lost 0 bases, leaving 9 bases of the junction unmatched. This CDR3 is built from 17 residues. Germline loops: CDR1 MNHEY, CDR2 SMNVEV (reference sequence). The CDR3 bases are TGTGCCAGCAGTTTATCCTATAACAGGGGGATCCCCTACGAGCAGTACTTC. It translates to CASSLSYNRGIPYEQYF.

The chain has TRBV5-5 and TRBJ1-1, with a weak D call TRBD1 (5 bases). The CDR3 length is 13 residues. V was pared by 4 bases and J by 8 bases, with 15 bases between. Germline V gives CDR1 SGHKS, CDR2 YYEKEE (reference sequence). The CDR3 reads CASSAWGLIEAFF. In nucleotides, the CDR3 is TGTGCCAGCAGCGCATGGGGCTTAATCGAAGCTTTCTTT.

The count of this clone is one. This rearrangement joins TRBV12-5 to TRBJ2-2; 13 bases line up with TRBD2. The V gene's germline CDR1 is LGHNT and CDR2 FRNRAP. The J segment lost 4 bases and the V segment lost 0 bases, leaving 8 bases of the junction unmatched. The CDR3 contains 19 residues. CDR3 nucleotides: TGTGCTAGTGGTTTGGTGCAGACTAGCGGGAGGTTAAGCACCGGGGAGCTGTTTTTT. Protein product: CASGLVQTSGRLSTGELFF. The variable domain in full, completed from reference TRBV12-5 and TRBJ2-2, reads DARVTQTPRHKVTEMGQEVTMRCQPILGHNTVFWYRQTMMQGLELLAYFRNRAPLDDSGMPKDRFSAEMPDATLATLKIQPSEPRDSAVYFCASGLVQTSGRLSTGELFFGEGSRLTVL.

This chain joins TRBV30 and TRBJ2-7; D gene ambiguous. Germline V lookup: CDR1 GTSNPN, CDR2 SVGIG (reference sequence). The CDR3 is made up of 14 amino acids. V was shortened by 6 bases and J by 4 bases, with 19 bases between the two germline ends. As DNA, the CDR3 is TGTGCCTGCCCCTCCGAGCAGGAAAAATACGAGCAGTACTTC. Amino acid sequence: CACPSEQEKYEQYF.

This clone was recorded once. The chain recombines TRBV2 with TRBJ2-1; D possibly corresponds to TRBD2 (5 bases). The CDR3 totals 12 residues. Germline values: CDR1 SNHLY, CDR2 FYNNEI. V dropped 6 bases and J dropped 7 bases, with 10 bases sitting between them. This CDR3 reads CASRGRTNEQFF. DNA of the CDR3: TGTGCCAGCAGGGGCAGGACTAATGAGCAGTTCTTC. The variable domain in full, completed from reference TRBV2 and TRBJ2-1, reads EPEVTQTPSHQVTQMGQEVILRCVPISNHLYFYWYRQILGQKVEFLVSFYNNEISEKSEIFDDQFSVERPDGSNFTLKIRSTKLEDSAMYFCASRGRTNEQFFGPGTRLTVL.

The chain links TRBV11-2 to TRBJ2-7, with D perhaps matching TRBD2 (5 bases). CDR1 is SGHAT, CDR2 FQNNGV, per germline. The CDR3 is 16 residues long. V gave up 1 base and J gave up 7 bases, with 20 bases separating them. CDR3 loop: CASSLGELTRLGEQYF. DNA of the CDR3: TGTGCCAGCAGCTTAGGGGAGTTAACACGTTTGGGGGAGCAGTACTTC.

The chain joins TRBV28 to TRBJ1-4; the D gene is possibly TRBD1 (6 bases). The CDR3 is 16 residues long. CDR1 is MDHEN, CDR2 SYDVKM, per germline. V lost 3 bases to trimming and J lost 8 bases, with 19 bases between them. The DNA for the CDR3 is TGTGCCAGCAGTTTGAGTTCGCAGGGGCTTCGGGAAAAACTGTTTTTT. The encoded protein is CASSLSSQGLREKLFF.

The chain joins TRBV7-9 to TRBJ2-4; TRBD1 matches at 10 bases. From germline, CDR1 is SEHNR and CDR2 FQNEAQ (reference sequence). V shed 5 bases and J 0 bases; nucleotides not matched to a gene: 7. The CDR3 is 17 residues long. CDR3 bases: TGTGCCAGCAGCCCGCCGGGACAGGGGATAGCCAAAAACATTCAGTACTTC. Its translation: CASSPPGQGIAKNIQYF.

This clone appeared a single time. The chain combines TRBV19 with TRBJ2-7; a possible D gene is TRBD2 (6 bases). The CDR3 is made up of 14 amino acids. With 5 bases removed from V and 0 bases from J, the gap between germline ends came to 11 bases. Germline CDR1 and CDR2: LNHDA and SQIVND (reference sequence). In nucleotides, the CDR3 is TGTGCCAGTAGTTTTAGCGGCAACTCCTACGAGCAGTACTTC. Protein product: CASSFSGNSYEQYF. The full variable domain, in which reference TRBV19 and TRBJ2-7 provide the parts outside the CDR3, is DGGITQSPKYLFRKEGQNVTLSCEQNLNHDAMYWYRQDPGQGLRLIYYSQIVNDFQKGDIAEGYSVSREKKESFPLTVTSAQKNPTAFYLCASSFSGNSYEQYFGPGTRLTVT.

The V call is TRBV6-5, the J call TRBJ1-1, with D perhaps matching TRBD1 (6 bases). The CDR3 runs 14 residues. Germline V gene sequence: CDR1 MNHEY, CDR2 SVGAGI. The V and J ends lost 8 bases and 4 bases respectively, with 17 bases between them. The CDR3 loop reads CASLTGTPTTEAFF. CDR3 bases: TGTGCCAGCCTAACCGGGACACCTACCACTGAAGCTTTCTTT.

The gene calls are TRBV4-2 and TRBJ2-2; 8 bases map to TRBD2. The CDR3 has 19 amino acids. V shed 4 bases, J shed 1 base, and the junction held 14 bases outside the gene matches. CDR1 and CDR2 (germline): LGHNA, YNFKEQ. In nucleotides, the CDR3 is TGTGCCAGCAGCCCTAGGGGGGTTAGCGGGATCCTGAACACCGGGGAGCTGTTTTTT. This sequence encodes CASSPRGVSGILNTGELFF.

This sequence joins TRBV7-9 and TRBJ1-1, with D uncertain. This CDR3 comprises 10 residues. Germline V gives CDR1 SEHNR, CDR2 FQNEAQ (reference sequence). With 4 bases removed from V and 8 bases from J, the gap between germline ends came to 5 bases. The DNA of the CDR3 is TGTGCCAGCAGCTCTGTCGAAGCTTTCTTT. Translating it yields CASSSVEAFF.

The V gene is TRBV9, the J gene TRBJ2-1; TRBD1 is a possible D gene (5 bases). There are 16 residues in the CDR3. The germline V and J ends were trimmed by 4 bases and 6 bases, with 20 bases remaining between them. CDR1 is SGDLS and CDR2 is YYNGEE in the germline V gene. The DNA of the CDR3 is TGTGCCAGCAGCCAAGTAGGGGATTATCCGGGCAATGAGCAGTTCTTC. Its protein product is CASSQVGDYPGNEQFF. Looking up the rest from reference TRBV9 and TRBJ2-1 gives the full variable domain: DSGVTQTPKHLITATGQRVTLRCSPRSGDLSVYWYQQSLDQGLQFLIQYYNGEERAKGNILERFSAQQFPDLHSELNLSSLELGDSALYFCASSQVGDYPGNEQFFGPGTRLTVL.

The gene calls are TRBV6-5 and TRBJ2-3, with 9 bases lining up with TRBD1. Per germline, CDR1 MNHEY and CDR2 SVGAGI. J lost 2 bases, V lost 6 bases, and 6 bases had no gene match. The CDR3 is made up of 15 amino acids. CDR3 in amino acids: CASSRGQGFTDTQYF. DNA for the CDR3: TGTGCCAGCAGCCGCGGACAGGGGTTCACAGATACGCAGTATTTT.

The rearrangement uses TRBV11-2 and TRBJ2-1; D may be TRBD2 (6 bases). Trimming pared 4 bases from V and 7 bases from J, leaving 17 bases between. CDR3 length: 15 residues. Looked up from germline, CDR1 is SGHAT and CDR2 is FQNNGV. Here the CDR3 reads CASSSTGTSRNEQFF. The CDR3 nucleotides read TGTGCCAGCAGCTCAACCGGGACTTCACGGAATGAGCAGTTCTTC.

The chain combines TRBV28 with TRBJ1-2, with D possibly being TRBD1 (6 bases). Trimming cost V 5 bases and J 2 bases, with 12 bases left between them. The germline gives CDR1 MDHEN, CDR2 SYDVKM. The CDR3 has 14 residues. Here the CDR3 reads CASSPGGGNYGYTF. The CDR3 region has the DNA TGTGCCAGCAGTCCCGGGGGGGGCAACTATGGCTACACCTTC.